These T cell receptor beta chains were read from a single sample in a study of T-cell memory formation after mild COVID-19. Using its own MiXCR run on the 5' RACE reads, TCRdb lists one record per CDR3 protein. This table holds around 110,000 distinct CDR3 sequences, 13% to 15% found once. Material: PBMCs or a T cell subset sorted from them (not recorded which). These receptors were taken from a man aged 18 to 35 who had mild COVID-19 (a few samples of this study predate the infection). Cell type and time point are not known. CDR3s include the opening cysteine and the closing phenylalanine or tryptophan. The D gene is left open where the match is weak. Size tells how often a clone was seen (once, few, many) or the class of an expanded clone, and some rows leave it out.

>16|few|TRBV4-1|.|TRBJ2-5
TGCGCCAGCAGCCTCCGTCCTCGTAGGGCGGGGGAGACCCAGTACTTC
CASSLRPRRAGETQYF
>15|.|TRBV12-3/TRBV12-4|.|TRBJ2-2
TGTGCCAGCACCAGCACTATCACGAACACCGGGGAGCTGTTTTTT
CASTSTITNTGELFF
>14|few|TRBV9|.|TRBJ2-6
TGTGCCAGCAGCGGCCAGGGTGGGGCCAACGTCCTGACTTTC
CASSGQGGANVLTF
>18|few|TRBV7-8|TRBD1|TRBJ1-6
TGTGCCAGCAGCTTAGGATTACCGGGACAGGGAAGTTATTCACCCCTCCACTTT
CASSLGLPGQGSYSPLHF
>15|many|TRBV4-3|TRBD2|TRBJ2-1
TGCGCCAGCAGCCATAGCGGGGGGCTTTACAATGAGCAGTTCTTC
CASSHSGGLYNEQFF
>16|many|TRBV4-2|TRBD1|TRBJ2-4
TGTGCCAGCAGCTTAAACCCTAAGGACAGGCCAAACATTCAGTACTTC
CASSLNPKDRPNIQYF
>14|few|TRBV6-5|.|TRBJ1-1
TGTGCCAGCAGTTACCGGGGGAAGAACACTGAAGCTTTCTTT
CASSYRGKNTEAFF
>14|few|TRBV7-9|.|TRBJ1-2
TGTGCCAGCAGCTTGGACAGTGGGCCCCCTGGCTACACCTTC
CASSLDSGPPGYTF
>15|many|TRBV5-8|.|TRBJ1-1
TGTGCCAGCAGTGAACCCGGGACAAGGGACACTGAAGCTTTCTTT
CASSEPGTRDTEAFF
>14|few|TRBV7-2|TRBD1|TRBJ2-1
TGTGCCAGCAGCCCCCGGGACAGGGGAACGGAGCAGTTCTTC
CASSPRDRGTEQFF
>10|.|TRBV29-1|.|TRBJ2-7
TGCAGCGGAGGGTCCAACGAGCAGTACTTC
CSGGSNEQYF
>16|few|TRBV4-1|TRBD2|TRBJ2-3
TGCGCCAGCAGCCAAGACCCGGGGGGGCCCGCAGATACGCAGTATTTT
CASSQDPGGPADTQYF
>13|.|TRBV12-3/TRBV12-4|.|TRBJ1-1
TGTGCCAGCAGTTTATCTCGAGTGGATGAAGCTTTCTTT
CASSLSRVDEAFF
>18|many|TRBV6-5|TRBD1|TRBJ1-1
TGTGCCAGCAGCACCAATGCGTTCACAGGGGCAGCGAACACTGAAGCTTTCTTT
CASSTNAFTGAANTEAFF
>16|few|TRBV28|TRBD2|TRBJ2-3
TGTGCCAGCAGTCTGCTAGCGGGGGAAGGGGCAGATACGCAGTATTTT
CASSLLAGEGADTQYF
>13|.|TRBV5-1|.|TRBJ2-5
TGCGCCAGCAGCGGGGGGGCTGAAGAGACCCAGTACTTC
CASSGGAEETQYF
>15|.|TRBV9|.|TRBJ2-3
TGTGCCAGCAGCGTATTTGTCGGAGGCACAGATACGCAGTATTTT
CASSVFVGGTDTQYF
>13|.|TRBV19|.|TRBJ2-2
TGTGCCAGTAGTGTATTGGGGACCGGGGAGCTGTTTTTT
CASSVLGTGELFF
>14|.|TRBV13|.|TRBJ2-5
TGTGCCAGCAGCTTAAGGGGGGAGGAAAAGACCCAGTACTTC
CASSLRGEEKTQYF
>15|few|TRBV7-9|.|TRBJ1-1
TGTGCCAGCAGCTTGGAGGGTACGATGAACACTGAAGCTTTCTTT
CASSLEGTMNTEAFF
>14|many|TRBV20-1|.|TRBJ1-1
TGCAGTGCTAGTGGTACAGGGCGGCAGGGTGAAGCTTTCTTT
CSASGTGRQGEAFF
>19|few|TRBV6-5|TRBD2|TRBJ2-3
TGTGCCAGCAGTTACTTACATATCCGGACTAGCGGGGGGGCGGATACGCAGTATTTT
CASSYLHIRTSGGADTQYF
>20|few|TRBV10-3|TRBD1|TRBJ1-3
TGTGCCATCAGTCTGAAATCCAGCCGGACAGGGGGCTTGGCTGGAAACACCATATATTTT
CAISLKSSRTGGLAGNTIYF
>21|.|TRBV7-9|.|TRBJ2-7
TGTGCCAGCCGCACGATTAGGGCAGGACGTACAGGGAACCCCGAACCCTACGAGCAGTACTTC
CASRTIRAGRTGNPEPYEQYF
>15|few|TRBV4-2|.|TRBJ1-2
TGTGCCAGCAGCCAAGGGGACGGCACTAACTATGGCTACACCTTC
CASSQGDGTNYGYTF
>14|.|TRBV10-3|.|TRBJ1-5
TGTGCCATCAGGGACCCCGGGACCAATCAGCCCCAGCATTTT
CAIRDPGTNQPQHF
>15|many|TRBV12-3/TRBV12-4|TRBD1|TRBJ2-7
TGTGCCAGCAGTTTAGGGACAGGGGACTCCTACGAGCAGTACTTC
CASSLGTGDSYEQYF
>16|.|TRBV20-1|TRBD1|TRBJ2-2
TGCAGTGCTAGAGATGGGGACAGGGGCGACACCGGGGAGCTGTTTTTT
CSARDGDRGDTGELFF
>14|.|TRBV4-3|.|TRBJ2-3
TGCGCCAGCAGCCAGCCCGGGTCGGGGGATACGCAGTATTTT
CASSQPGSGDTQYF
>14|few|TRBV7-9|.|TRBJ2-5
TGTGCCAGCAGCCCGGGGGCAGGGGGAGAGACCCAGTACTTC
CASSPGAGGETQYF
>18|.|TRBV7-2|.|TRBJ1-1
TGTGCCAGCACCCAACCATGGGAGCGTATTACCATGAACACTGAAGCTTTCTTT
CASTQPWERITMNTEAFF
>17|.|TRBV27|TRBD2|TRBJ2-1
TGTGCCAGCAGTCTACCTTTTACGCGGGGGGAGGCCAATGAGCAGTTCTTC
CASSLPFTRGEANEQFF
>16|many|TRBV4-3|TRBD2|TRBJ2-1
TGCGCCAGCAGCCAAGATACGGGGGGGTCTTACAATGAGCAGTTCTTC
CASSQDTGGSYNEQFF
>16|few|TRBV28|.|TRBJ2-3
TGTGCCAGCAGTTTATGGCTCGGGGCGGCGGAAGATACGCAGTATTTT
CASSLWLGAAEDTQYF
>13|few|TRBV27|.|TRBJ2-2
TGTGCCAGCAGTCTCGAGTGGACCGGGGAGCTGTTTTTT
CASSLEWTGELFF
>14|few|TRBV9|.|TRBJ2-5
TGTGCCAGCAGCGTAGCTGGAGCGCAAGAGACCCAGTACTTC
CASSVAGAQETQYF
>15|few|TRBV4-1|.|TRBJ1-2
TGCGCCAGCAGCCAAGAACCAGGGACGGGCTATGGCTACACCTTC
CASSQEPGTGYGYTF
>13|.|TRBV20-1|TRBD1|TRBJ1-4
TGCAGTGCTAGGTTCAGGGGGGCTGAAAAACTGTTTTTT
CSARFRGAEKLFF
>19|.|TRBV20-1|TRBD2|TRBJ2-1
TGCAGTGCTAGACTCGGTGGCCTAGCGGGGGATCTCTCCTACAATGAGCAGTTCTTC
CSARLGGLAGDLSYNEQFF
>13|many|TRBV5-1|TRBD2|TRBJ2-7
TGCGCCAGCAGGTGGACTAGCGACTACGAGCAGTACTTC
CASRWTSDYEQYF
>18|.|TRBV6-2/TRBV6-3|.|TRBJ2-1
TGTGCCAGCAGTTACGACCCCGTGGAAAGAAGCTCCTACAATGAGCAGTTCTTC
CASSYDPVERSSYNEQFF
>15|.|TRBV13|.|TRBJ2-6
TGTGCCAGCAGCTTAGAGGGTGCCGGGGCCAACGTCCTGACTTTC
CASSLEGAGANVLTF
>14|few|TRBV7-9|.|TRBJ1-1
TGTGCCACGAGCTTCAGCCATTTCAACACTGAAGCTTTCTTT
CATSFSHFNTEAFF
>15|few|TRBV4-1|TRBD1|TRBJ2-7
TGCGCCAGCACCCAGGGCTGGGACAGGGGGCGAGAGCAGTACTTC
CASTQGWDRGREQYF
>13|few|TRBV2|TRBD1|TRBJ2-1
TGTGCCAGCAGTTACAGGGGGGTTCGCGAGCAGTTCTTC
CASSYRGVREQFF
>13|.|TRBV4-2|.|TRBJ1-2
TGTGCCAGCAGCCTCGGACCGCCCTATGGCTACACCTTC
CASSLGPPYGYTF
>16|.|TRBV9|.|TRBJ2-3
TGTGCCAGCAGCGTAGGTCCGGAGGTCCCCACAGATACGCAGTATTTT
CASSVGPEVPTDTQYF
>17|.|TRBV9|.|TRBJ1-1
TGTGCCAGCAGCGTAGCTACCCCCGGGGCAGAGGGCACTGAAGCTTTCTTT
CASSVATPGAEGTEAFF
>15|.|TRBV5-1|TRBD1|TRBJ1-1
TGCGCCAGCAGCTTCCGCGGGACAGGACTCACTGAAGCTTTCTTT
CASSFRGTGLTEAFF
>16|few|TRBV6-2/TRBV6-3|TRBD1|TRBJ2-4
TGTGCCAGCAGTTCCCCCGAAACGGACAGGAAAACCATTCAGTACTTC
CASSSPETDRKTIQYF
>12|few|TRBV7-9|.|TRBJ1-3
TGTGCCAGCAGCGGGGACGGTGACACCATATATTTT
CASSGDGDTIYF
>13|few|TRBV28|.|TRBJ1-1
TGTGCCAGCAGTTTTTACAGTTACACTGAAGCTTTCTTT
CASSFYSYTEAFF
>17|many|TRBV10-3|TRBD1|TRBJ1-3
TGTGCCATCAGTGGAGACAGGGGCGCCGAGTCTGGAAACACCATATATTTT
CAISGDRGAESGNTIYF
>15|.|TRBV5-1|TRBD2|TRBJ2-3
TGCGCCAGCAGCCCCCGGGGGGGCAACACAGATACGCAGTATTTT
CASSPRGGNTDTQYF
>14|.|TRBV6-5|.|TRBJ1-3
TGTGCCAGCAGCCGCCAAGACTCTGGAAACACCATATATTTT
CASSRQDSGNTIYF
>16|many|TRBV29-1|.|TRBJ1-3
TGCAGCGTTGTCGGCCTAGAGGACCTCTCTGGAAACACCATATATTTT
CSVVGLEDLSGNTIYF
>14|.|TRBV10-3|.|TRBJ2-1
TGTGCCATCGGGGCCGGGGGATCCTACAATGAGCAGTTCTTC
CAIGAGGSYNEQFF
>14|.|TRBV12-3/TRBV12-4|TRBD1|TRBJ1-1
TGTGCCAGCACCGCGGACAGGGTGAACACTGAAGCTTTCTTT
CASTADRVNTEAFF
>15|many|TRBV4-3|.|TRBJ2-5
TGCGCCAGCAGCCGCCTCGCGGGGTCCGGGCAGACCCAGTACTTC
CASSRLAGSGQTQYF